This is a list of T cell receptor beta chains from one sample in a study of T-cell memory formation after mild COVID-19. TCRdb fed the 5' RACE reads into MiXCR, producing one record per CDR3 protein. Of roughly 600,000 distinct CDR3 sequences listed, approximately 18% are singletons. The source material was PBMCs or a T cell subset sorted from them (not recorded which). The receptors derive from an adult woman who had mild COVID-19 (a few samples of this study predate the infection). Cell type and time point are not known. Each CDR3 is given with its conserved first and last residue. A D gene is named only where the DNA matches it firmly. Clone size, where shown, is once, few, many, or a class for clones that have expanded.

TRBD1,many,TRBV7-9,TRBJ2-2,CASSFGQGFHTGELFF,TGTGCCAGCAGCTTCGGACAGGGATTTCACACCGGGGAGCTGTTTTTT
-,few,TRBV18,TRBJ1-1,CASSPVGGTEAFF,TGTGCCAGCTCACCCGTGGGGGGCACTGAAGCTTTCTTT
-,-,TRBV4-1,TRBJ2-3,CASSVRDWGDTQYF,TGCGCCAGCAGCGTACGCGATTGGGGGGATACGCAGTATTTT
-,few,TRBV12-3/TRBV12-4,TRBJ1-1,CASSLRAGREAFF,TGTGCCAGCAGTTTAAGGGCAGGCCGGGAAGCTTTCTTT
TRBD2,-,TRBV27,TRBJ2-2,CASGGTGELFF,TGTGCCTCGGGGGGAACCGGGGAGCTGTTTTTT
-,-,TRBV7-8,TRBJ1-1,CASSFEGWGTEAFF,TGTGCCAGCAGCTTTGAGGGTTGGGGCACTGAAGCTTTCTTT
-,few,TRBV18,TRBJ1-2,CASSRPGDYGYTF,TGTGCCAGCTCACGCCCCGGGGACTATGGCTACACCTTC
-,many,TRBV6-5,TRBJ2-7,CASSYSAGASYEQYF,TGTGCCAGCAGTTACTCGGCGGGTGCCTCCTACGAGCAGTACTTC
TRBD1,few,TRBV6-6,TRBJ2-7,CASRRSAGTGGYEQYF,TGTGCCAGCAGACGATCAGCCGGGACAGGGGGTTACGAGCAGTACTTC
TRBD2,-,TRBV19,TRBJ2-5,CASSSASGTETQYF,TGTGCCAGTAGTTCCGCTAGCGGAACGGAGACCCAGTACTTC
-,-,TRBV20-1,TRBJ2-6,CSARPNGRFYSGANVLTF,TGCAGTGCTAGACCGAACGGCAGGTTTTACTCTGGGGCCAACGTCCTGACTTTC
TRBD1,few,TRBV20-1,TRBJ1-1,CSAGTGGNEAFF,TGCAGTGCCGGGACAGGGGGTAATGAAGCTTTCTTT
-,-,TRBV4-1,TRBJ2-7,CASSPTAGQLTHEQYF,TGCGCCAGCAGCCCAACGGCCGGGCAGCTTACCCACGAGCAGTACTTC
TRBD2,few,TRBV24-1,TRBJ2-5,CATSDPTSGRKETQYF,TGTGCCACCAGTGACCCGACTAGCGGGAGAAAAGAGACCCAGTACTTC
-,-,TRBV14,TRBJ2-1,CASSQETLLGDNEQFF,TGTGCCAGCAGCCAAGAAACGCTGCTGGGGGACAATGAGCAGTTCTTC
TRBD1,-,TRBV20-1,TRBJ1-2,CSARDSGQGFYGYTF,TGCAGTGCTAGAGATTCGGGACAGGGTTTCTATGGCTACACCTTC